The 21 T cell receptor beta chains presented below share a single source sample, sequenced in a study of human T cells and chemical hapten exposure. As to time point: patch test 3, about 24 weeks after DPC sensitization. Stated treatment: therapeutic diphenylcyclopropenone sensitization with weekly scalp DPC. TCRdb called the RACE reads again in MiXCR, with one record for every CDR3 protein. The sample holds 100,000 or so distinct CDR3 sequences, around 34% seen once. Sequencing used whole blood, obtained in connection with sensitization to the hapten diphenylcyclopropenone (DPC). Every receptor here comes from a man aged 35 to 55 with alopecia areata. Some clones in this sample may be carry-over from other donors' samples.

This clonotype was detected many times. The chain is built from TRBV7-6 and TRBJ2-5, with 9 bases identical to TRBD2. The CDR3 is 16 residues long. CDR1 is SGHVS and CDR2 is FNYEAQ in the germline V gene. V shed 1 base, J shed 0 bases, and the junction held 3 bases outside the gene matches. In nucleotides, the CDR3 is TGTGCCAGCAGCTTAGGTAGCGGGGGCTACCAAGAGACCCAGTACTTC. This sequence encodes CASSLGSGGYQETQYF.

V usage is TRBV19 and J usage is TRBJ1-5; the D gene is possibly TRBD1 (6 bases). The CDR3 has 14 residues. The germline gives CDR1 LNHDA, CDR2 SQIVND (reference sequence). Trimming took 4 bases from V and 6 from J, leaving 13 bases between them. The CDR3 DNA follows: TGTGCCAGTAGTAACCTAGGGGGTGGTCAGCCCCAGCATTTT. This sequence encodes CASSNLGGGQPQHF. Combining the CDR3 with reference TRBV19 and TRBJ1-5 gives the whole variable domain DGGITQSPKYLFRKEGQNVTLSCEQNLNHDAMYWYRQDPGQGLRLIYYSQIVNDFQKGDIAEGYSVSREKKESFPLTVTSAQKNPTAFYLCASSNLGGGQPQHFGDGTRLSIL.

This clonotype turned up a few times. CDR3 loop: CASSLGTSGSYNEQFF. The CDR3 coding sequence is TGTGCCAGCAGCTTAGGGACTAGCGGTTCCTACAATGAGCAGTTCTTC. This rearrangement joins TRBV7-6 to TRBJ2-1; 10 nucleotides align to TRBD2. The CDR3 consists of 16 residues. V lost 1 base, J lost 1 base, and 1 base stayed unmatched. Germline CDR1 SGHVS, CDR2 FNYEAQ.

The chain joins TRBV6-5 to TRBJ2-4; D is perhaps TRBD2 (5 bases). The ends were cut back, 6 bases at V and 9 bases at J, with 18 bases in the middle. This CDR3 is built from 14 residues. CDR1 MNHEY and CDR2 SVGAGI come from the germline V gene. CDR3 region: CASRQTSPGGIQYF. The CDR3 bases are TGTGCCAGCAGGCAAACAAGTCCAGGAGGCATTCAGTACTTC.

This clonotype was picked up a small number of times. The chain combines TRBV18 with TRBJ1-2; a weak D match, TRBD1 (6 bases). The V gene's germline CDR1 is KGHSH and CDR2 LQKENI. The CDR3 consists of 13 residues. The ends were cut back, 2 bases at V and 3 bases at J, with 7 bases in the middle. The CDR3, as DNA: TGTGCCAGCTCACCAGGGGGCGACTATGGCTACACCTTC. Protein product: CASSPGGDYGYTF.

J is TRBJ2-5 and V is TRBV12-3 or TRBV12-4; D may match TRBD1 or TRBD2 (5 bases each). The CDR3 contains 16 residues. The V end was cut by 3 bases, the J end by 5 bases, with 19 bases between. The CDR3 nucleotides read TGTGCCAGCAGTTTGGATCGGGGACCAGTAGACGAGACCCAGTACTTC. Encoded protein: CASSLDRGPVDETQYF.

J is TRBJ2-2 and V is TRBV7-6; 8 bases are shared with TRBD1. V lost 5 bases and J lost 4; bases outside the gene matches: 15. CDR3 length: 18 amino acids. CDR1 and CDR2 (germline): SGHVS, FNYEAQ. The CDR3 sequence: CASSQAIRGQDSTGELFF. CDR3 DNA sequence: TGTGCCAGCAGCCAGGCGATTCGGGGACAGGACTCCACCGGGGAGCTGTTTTTT.

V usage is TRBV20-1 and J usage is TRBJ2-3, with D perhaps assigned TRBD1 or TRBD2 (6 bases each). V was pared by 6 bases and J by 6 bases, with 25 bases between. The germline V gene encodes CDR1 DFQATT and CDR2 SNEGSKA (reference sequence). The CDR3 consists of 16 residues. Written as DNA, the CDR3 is TGCAGTGCCCCCCTGGGGCCGCGGGGACAATCGGATACGCAGTATTTT. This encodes CSAPLGPRGQSDTQYF.

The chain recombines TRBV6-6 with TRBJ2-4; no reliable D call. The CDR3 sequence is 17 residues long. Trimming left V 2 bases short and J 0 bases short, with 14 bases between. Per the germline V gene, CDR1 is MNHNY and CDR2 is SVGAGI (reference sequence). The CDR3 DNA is TGTGCCAGCAGTTACAGAATAGATGAACTAGCCAAAAACATTCAGTACTTC. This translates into CASSYRIDELAKNIQYF.

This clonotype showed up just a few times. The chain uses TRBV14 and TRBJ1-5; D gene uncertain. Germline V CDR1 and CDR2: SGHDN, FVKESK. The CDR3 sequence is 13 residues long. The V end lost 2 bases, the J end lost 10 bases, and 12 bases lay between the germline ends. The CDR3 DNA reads TGTGCCAGCAGCCAACGGGCTTTTGGACCCCAGCATTTT. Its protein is CASSQRAFGPQHF. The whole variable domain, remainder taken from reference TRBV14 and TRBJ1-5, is EAGVTQFPSHSVIEKGQTVTLRCDPISGHDNLYWYRRVMGKEIKFLLHFVKESKQDESGMPNNRFLAERTGGTYSTLKVQPAELEDSGVYFCASSQRAFGPQHFGDGTRLSIL.

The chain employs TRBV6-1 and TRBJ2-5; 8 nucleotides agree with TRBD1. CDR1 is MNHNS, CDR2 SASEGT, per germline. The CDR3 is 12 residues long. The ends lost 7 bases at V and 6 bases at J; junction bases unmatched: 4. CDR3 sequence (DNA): TGTGCCAGCAACCAGGGGGCGCAGACCCAGTACTTC. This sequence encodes CASNQGAQTQYF.

CDR3: CASSSAGQRDTQYF. DNA for the CDR3: TGTGCCAGCAGCTCAGCGGGGCAACGGGATACGCAGTATTTT. V is TRBV7-2 and J is TRBJ2-3; 7 positions match TRBD2. V trimming: 4 bases; J trimming: 6 bases; junction bases outside the gene matches: 7. The CDR3 is 14 residues long. The germline CDR1 and CDR2 sequences are SGHTA and FQGNSA.

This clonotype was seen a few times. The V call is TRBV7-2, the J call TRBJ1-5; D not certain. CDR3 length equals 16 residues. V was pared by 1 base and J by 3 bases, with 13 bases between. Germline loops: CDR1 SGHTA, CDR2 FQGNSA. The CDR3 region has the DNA TGTGCCAGCAGCTTAGAGGCGGTGCCTTCCAATCAGCCCCAGCATTTT. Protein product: CASSLEAVPSNQPQHF.

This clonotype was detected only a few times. The DNA for the CDR3 is TGTGCCAGCACGATAGGAAATCAGCCCCAGCATTTT. It translates to CASTIGNQPQHF. The chain links TRBV2 to TRBJ1-5, with no clear D. Germline CDR1 reads SNHLY; CDR2 reads FYNNEI. Trimming took 7 bases from V and 4 from J, leaving 8 bases between them. CDR3 length equals 12 residues.

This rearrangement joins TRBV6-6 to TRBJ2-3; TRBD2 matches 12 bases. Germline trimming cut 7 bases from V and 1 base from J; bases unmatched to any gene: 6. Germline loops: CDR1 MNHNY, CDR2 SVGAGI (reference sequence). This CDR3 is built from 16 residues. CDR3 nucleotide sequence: TGTGCCAGCATCCTAGGACTAGCGGGGCGCACAGATACGCAGTATTTT. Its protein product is CASILGLAGRTDTQYF.

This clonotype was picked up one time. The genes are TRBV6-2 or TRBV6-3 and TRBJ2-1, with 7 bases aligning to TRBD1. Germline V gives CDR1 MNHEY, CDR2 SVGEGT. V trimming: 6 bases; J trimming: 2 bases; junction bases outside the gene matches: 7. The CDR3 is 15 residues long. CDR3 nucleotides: TGTGCCAGCAGCAAACGACAGGGCCCCTACAATGAGCAGTTCTTC. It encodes CASSKRQGPYNEQFF.

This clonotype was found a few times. The CDR3 DNA reads as TGTGCCAGCAGTTTAGGGACAGGGGCGGGCGAGCAGTACGTC. It specifies CASSLGTGAGEQYV. The V gene is TRBV12-3 or TRBV12-4, the J gene TRBJ2-7; 9 bases match TRBD1. V shed 1 base and J 6 bases; nucleotides not matched to a gene: 4. The CDR3 has 14 residues.

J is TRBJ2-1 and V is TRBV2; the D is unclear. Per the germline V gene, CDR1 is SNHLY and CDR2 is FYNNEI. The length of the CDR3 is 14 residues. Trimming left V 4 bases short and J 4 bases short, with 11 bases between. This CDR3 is CASSGYGFYNEQFF. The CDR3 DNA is TGTGCCAGCAGTGGATATGGATTTTACAATGAGCAGTTCTTC.

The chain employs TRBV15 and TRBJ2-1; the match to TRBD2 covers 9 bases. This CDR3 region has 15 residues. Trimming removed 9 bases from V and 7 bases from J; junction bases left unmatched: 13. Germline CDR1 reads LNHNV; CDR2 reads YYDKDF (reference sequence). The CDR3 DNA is TGTGCCACAAGGCGGACGGGACTAGCTATAAATGAGCAGTTCTTC. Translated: CATRRTGLAINEQFF.

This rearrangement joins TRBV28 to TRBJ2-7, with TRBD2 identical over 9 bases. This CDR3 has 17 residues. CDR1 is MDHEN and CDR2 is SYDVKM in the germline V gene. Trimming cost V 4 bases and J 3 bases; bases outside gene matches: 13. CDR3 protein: CASSSHRGGGGYYEQYF. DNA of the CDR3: TGTGCCAGCAGTTCCCACAGAGGCGGGGGGGGCTACTACGAGCAGTACTTC.

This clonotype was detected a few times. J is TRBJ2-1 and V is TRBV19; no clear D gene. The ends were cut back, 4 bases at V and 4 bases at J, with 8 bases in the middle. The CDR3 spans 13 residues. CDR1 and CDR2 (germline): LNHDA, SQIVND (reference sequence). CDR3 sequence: CASSTDGYNEQFF. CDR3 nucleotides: TGTGCCAGTAGTACGGACGGGTACAATGAGCAGTTCTTC.